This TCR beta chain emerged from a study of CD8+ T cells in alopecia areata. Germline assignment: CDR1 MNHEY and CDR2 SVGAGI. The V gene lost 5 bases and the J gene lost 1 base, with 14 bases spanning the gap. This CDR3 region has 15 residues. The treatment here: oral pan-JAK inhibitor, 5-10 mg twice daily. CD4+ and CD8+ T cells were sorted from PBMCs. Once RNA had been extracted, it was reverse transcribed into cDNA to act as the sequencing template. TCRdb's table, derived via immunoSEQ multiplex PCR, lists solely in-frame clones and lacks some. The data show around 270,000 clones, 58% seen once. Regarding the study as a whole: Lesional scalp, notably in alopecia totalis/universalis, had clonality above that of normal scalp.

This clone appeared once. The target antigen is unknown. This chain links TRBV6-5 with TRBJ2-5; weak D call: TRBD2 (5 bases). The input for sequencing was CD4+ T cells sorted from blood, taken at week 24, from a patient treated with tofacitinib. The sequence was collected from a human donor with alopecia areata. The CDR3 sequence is CASSHHGLAQETQYF. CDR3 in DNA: TGTGCCAGCAGTCACCATGGACTGGCCCAAGAGACCCAGTACTTC.